This T cell receptor (beta chain) was observed in a study of cytomegalovirus exposure and HLA in healthy donors. General study findings and limits: Associated with HLA alleles at 0.05 false discovery rate in a later analysis were 15,000 to 20,000 TCR beta sequences. Later analysis reportedly placed an Asian-associated ancestry cluster below the roughly 690-donor mean in N-insertions. The authors later linked a missense DCLRE1C variant to TCR beta V- and J-gene trimming.

In regard to this clone: Its antigen is currently unknown.

The donors gave bone marrow, and they were healthy. The PCR made use of 60 Vbeta and 13 Jbeta primers. TCRdb's table, derived via immunoSEQ multiplex PCR, lists solely in-frame clones and lacks some. Among under 200,000 clones, 60% to 85% were seen once, and the ten largest hold 2.5% to 3%. The germline gives CDR1 GTSNPN, CDR2 SVGIG (reference sequence). This CDR3 spans 11 amino acids. V was trimmed by 2 bases and J by 6 bases, leaving 8 bases between them. The sequence came from a woman in her forties or fifties in good health and CMV-seropositive. Sequencing was carried out using PBMCs. The chain has TRBV30 and TRBJ2-7; D is possibly TRBD2 (6 bases). The CDR3: CAWSPRGEQYF. CDR3 DNA sequence: TGTGCCTGGAGTCCGCGGGGCGAGCAGTACTTC.